One TCR beta chain is described in this entry. Its antigen remains undetermined. Nothing much larger sits one base from this clone, and base qualities are not available. TCRbeta CDR3 regions were amplified from genomic DNA by means of the immunoSEQ Assay, a bias-controlled multiplex PCR. Processing in the source paper ran as follows. The number of nucleated cells in each sample was estimated by amplification of reference gene primers within the assay. To quantify the absolute abundance of each unique TCRbeta CDR3 rearrangement, sequence reads were collapsed and filtered. Productive Simpson clonality was computed per sample as the square root of Simpson's diversity index over productive rearrangements. This is the immuneACCESS table as TCRdb keeps it, with only in-frame sequences that have V and J called. A part of the clones is gone; compared with another copy, unresolved V genes explain less than half, and the rest is unexplained. The V and J calls and clone size are taken from that table; D and trimming were inferred from the DNA. The sample includes 130,000 to 150,000 clones, with 85% to 90% observed a single time. The ten largest clones take up 0.95% to 1.5% of the sample.

Participants in the prospective study were aged about 18 to 95 years, lived in about two dozen United States geographic areas, and enrolled through a virtual design. Cohort assignment in the prospective study relied on participant-reported clinical history from a screening survey and a study questionnaire. In the prospective study, mobile phlebotomists collected whole blood, serum and a nasopharyngeal or oropharyngeal swab from each participant. Participants in the prospective study had the option to provide additional blood draws and questionnaires over a 2-month period. Before DNA extraction, prospective study blood samples were shipped either frozen or at room temperature. This sample was taken from a study of blood T cell repertoires in COVID-19 (dated by TCRdb to about 2020). General notes on the study: Samples from collaborators originated in the United States, Italy and Spain and spanned both the acute and convalescent phases of COVID-19. Deeply sampled blood TCRbeta repertoires from subjects exposed to, actively infected with, or recovered from COVID-19 were included in the dataset. The repertoires were made available in a free public database intended to serve as a resource for research on the immune response to SARS-CoV-2. Sample metadata almost always included a de-identified subject ID, COVID-19 status, age in years and sex. The prospective study material was composed of cDNA or gDNA derived from T cells, B-cell-depleted T cells, or PBMCs. Samples came from the ongoing ImmuneRACE study (first 160 participants) plus 1,254 subjects from 6 global collaborators. Where available, HLA class I and class II types were obtained from metadata supplied by the sample provider rather than from assay-based typing.

The paper as a whole reports these results and caveats: The quantity of clinical and demographic metadata differed by source and by participant and was supplied without curation.

The sequence was collected from a woman in her thirties with acute COVID-19. The sequenced material came from PBMCs or T cells enriched from blood (not recorded which).

The nucleotide sequence reads as follows: TGTGCCAGCTCACCAAGCCCCACGGGGAACACTGAAGCTTTCTTT. The resulting protein is CASSPSPTGNTEAFF. This chain joins TRBV18 to TRBJ1-1; the D gene assignment is ambiguous. Trimming at the junction amounts to 2 bases on V and 1 base on J, and the germline ends lie 11 bases apart. Reading from cysteine to phenylalanine, the CDR3 counts 15 amino acids. This entry keeps only the CDR3 DNA: 45 bases, framed from base 1. CDR1 KGHSH and CDR2 LQKENI are derived from the germline V gene.